The 13 T cell receptor beta chains reported below all come from one sample, sequenced in a study of cytomegalovirus exposure and HLA in healthy donors. A multiplex PCR was run with 60 Vbeta primers and 13 Jbeta primers. Assay used: immunoSEQ multiplex PCR; TCRdb lists only in-frame clones, some missing. This table has around 180,000 clones, roughly 80% appearing once. Sequenced material: PBMCs. Source of these receptors: a man between 60 and 75 years old in good health and CMV-seronegative.

This chain connects TRBV29-1 to TRBJ2-3, with D possibly being TRBD2 (5 bases). V gave up 7 bases and J gave up 5 bases, with 10 bases separating them. The CDR3 is 11 amino acids. From germline, CDR1 is SQVTM and CDR2 ANQGSEA. The CDR3 spells CSALLGDTQYF. DNA for the CDR3: TGCAGCGCCCTACTAGGAGATACGCAGTATTTT.

J is TRBJ2-5 and V is TRBV25-1; 12 bases fit TRBD2. The ends lost 4 bases at V and 5 bases at J; junction bases unmatched: 5. The CDR3 loop spans 15 amino acids. CDR1 and CDR2 (germline): MGHDK, SYGVNS. The CDR3: CASSASGGAWETQYF. CDR3 coding DNA: TGTGCCAGCAGTGCTAGCGGGGGGGCTTGGGAGACCCAGTACTTC.

This chain links TRBV5-1 with TRBJ1-3; D unclear. Trimming left V 0 bases short and J 4 bases short, with 14 bases between. Germline V gives CDR1 SGHRS, CDR2 YFSETQ. The length of the CDR3 is 16 residues. As DNA, the CDR3 is TGCGCCAGCAGCTTGGCCGGATCCTTAGCGGGAAACACCATATATTTT. Protein: CASSLAGSLAGNTIYF.

The chain combines TRBV6-5 with TRBJ1-1, with D maybe TRBD1 (6 bases). This CDR3 contains 14 residues. The germline V gene has CDR1 MNHEY and CDR2 SVGAGI. Trimming took off 5 bases at V and 7 bases at J, with 17 bases between the two ends. CDR3 loop: CASSRPGQVCEAFF. The CDR3 DNA sequence: TGTGCCAGCAGTAGACCGGGACAAGTGTGTGAAGCTTTCTTT.

The CDR3 region has the DNA TGCGCCAGCAGCCAAGATCGGGCAGGGTGGGATGGCTACACCTTC. It is translated as CASSQDRAGWDGYTF. The J gene is TRBJ1-2, the V gene TRBV4-1, with TRBD1 as a possible D gene (5 bases). V was pared by 0 bases and J by 6 bases, with 14 bases between. The CDR3 is made up of 15 amino acids. In germline, CDR1 is MGHRA, CDR2 YSYEKL.

The rearrangement uses TRBV2 and TRBJ2-1; 11 bases are shared with TRBD2. CDR1 is SNHLY and CDR2 is FYNNEI in the germline V gene. CDR3 size: 17 residues. V trimming: 5 bases; J trimming: 2 bases; junction bases outside the gene matches: 8. CDR3 nucleotides: TGTGCCAGCAGTCGGACTAGCGGGTCTCTTACCTACAATGAGCAGTTCTTC. Amino acid sequence: CASSRTSGSLTYNEQFF.

The count of this clone is one. V is TRBV29-1 and J is TRBJ1-2; no definite D call. This CDR3 has 11 amino acids. Germline CDR1 reads SQVTM; CDR2 reads ANQGSEA. The germline V and J ends were trimmed by 4 bases and 4 bases, with 7 bases remaining between them. The CDR3 is CSVVSLYGYTF. For the CDR3, the DNA is TGCAGCGTTGTTAGTCTCTATGGCTACACCTTC.

The chain couples TRBV18 to TRBJ1-2, with 11 positions matching TRBD1. The CDR3 is made up of 16 amino acids. V dropped 2 bases and J dropped 8; count of bases not matched to a gene: 10. Germline V gene lookup returns CDR1 KGHSH and CDR2 LQKENI. CDR3 in DNA: TGTGCCAGCTCACCAGGTCTTGGACAGGGGGCGATCGGCTACACCTTC. The encoded protein is CASSPGLGQGAIGYTF.

This chain connects TRBV6-1 to TRBJ1-4; 9 positions match TRBD1. The CDR3 totals 15 residues. The V segment lost 3 bases and the J segment 7 bases; nucleotides outside the gene matches: 6. Germline values: CDR1 MNHNS, CDR2 SASEGT. The CDR3 here is CASSDGGQGREKLFF. In DNA, the CDR3 is TGTGCCAGCAGTGACGGGGGACAGGGCCGTGAAAAACTGTTTTTT.

On this clone itself: Relative to the germline gene, one junction end is altered; a read error may explain this. CDR3 protein: CASSLLDRAEASF. DNA for the CDR3: TGTGCCAGCAGTCTACTTGACAGGGCTGAAGCTTCCTTT. This chain uses TRBV28 with TRBJ1-1; 7 bases line up with TRBD1. The CDR3 contains 13 residues. CDR1 MDHEN and CDR2 SYDVKM come from the germline V gene.

The chain employs TRBV6-6 and TRBJ2-3; a possible D gene is TRBD2 (5 bases). The CDR3 sequence is 13 residues long. Trimming cost V 2 bases and J 2 bases, with 5 bases left between them. In germline, CDR1 is MNHNY, CDR2 SVGAGI (reference sequence). The CDR3 is CASSYRDTDTQYF. The CDR3, as DNA: TGTGCCAGCAGTTACCGGGACACAGATACGCAGTATTTT.

The rearrangement links TRBV29-1 to TRBJ2-3, with 11 bases lining up with TRBD2. V shed 6 bases, J shed 5 bases, and the junction held 10 bases outside the gene matches. The CDR3 is made up of 15 amino acids. CDR1 is SQVTM, CDR2 ANQGSEA, per germline. DNA for the CDR3: TGCAGCGTCAATGACCCGCTAGCGGGAGGAGATACGCAGTATTTT. Translation: CSVNDPLAGGDTQYF.

The V gene is TRBV19, the J gene TRBJ1-5; no clear D. V gave up 6 bases and J gave up 0 bases, with 12 bases separating them. Germline V gene sequence: CDR1 LNHDA, CDR2 SQIVND (reference sequence). The CDR3 has 15 amino acids. The DNA for the CDR3 is TGTGCCAGTAGCCGAGACATAAATAGCAATCAGCCCCAGCATTTT. Protein sequence: CASSRDINSNQPQHF.